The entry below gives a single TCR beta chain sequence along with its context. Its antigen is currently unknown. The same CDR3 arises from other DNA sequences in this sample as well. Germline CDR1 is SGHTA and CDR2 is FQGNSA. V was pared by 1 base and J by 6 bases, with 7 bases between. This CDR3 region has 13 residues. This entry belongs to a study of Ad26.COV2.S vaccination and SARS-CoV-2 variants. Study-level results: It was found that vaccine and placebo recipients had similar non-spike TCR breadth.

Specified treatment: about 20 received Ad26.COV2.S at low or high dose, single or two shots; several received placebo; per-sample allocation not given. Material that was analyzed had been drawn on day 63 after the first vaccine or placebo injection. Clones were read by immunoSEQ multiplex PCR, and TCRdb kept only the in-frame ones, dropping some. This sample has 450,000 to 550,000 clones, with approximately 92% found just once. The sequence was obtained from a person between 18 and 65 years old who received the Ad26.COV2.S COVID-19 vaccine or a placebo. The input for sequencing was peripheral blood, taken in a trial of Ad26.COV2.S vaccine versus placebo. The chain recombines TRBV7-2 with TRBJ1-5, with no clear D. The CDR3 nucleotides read TGTGCCAGCAGCTTAGTAGTCGGTCAGCCCCAGCATTTT. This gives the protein CASSLVVGQPQHF.